This TCR beta chain appears in the sequencing data of a study of PD-L1 blockade in urothelial cancer (dated by TCRdb to 2016 to 2017). Background for the entire study: Therapy was started in the mid-2010s for all patients, and atezolizumab 1,200 mg was administered intravenously every 3 weeks. About 90% of the roughly 29 patients were identified as males with urothelial cancer of bladder origin, and a prior smoking history was reported by 18 of 29 patients. An ECOG performance status of 0 or 1 was recorded for the patients, and 0 to 3 prior chemotherapy regimens had been received by the patients. Blood samples were analyzed at 3 weeks after treatment start (second dose) and at 6 weeks after treatment start. Blood samples yielded a median of roughly 140,000 T cells and more than 80,000 unique TCRs, with median clonality approximately 0.08. Somatic, immune and clinical correlates of response to PD-L1 blockade with atezolizumab in urothelial cancer were the focus of an exploratory multi-omic analysis. Pretreatment tumor samples, along with matched peripheral blood collected serially before and after atezolizumab treatment, underwent TCR sequencing. Durable clinical benefit was defined as progression-free survival longer than 6 months, and TCR features were also tested against progression-free and overall survival. In the same patients, pretreatment tumors underwent whole exome sequencing and RNA sequencing in addition to TCR sequencing. About 10 patients achieved durable clinical benefit and about 19 did not. Pretreatment blood TCR-seq was available for about 30 patients, at least one posttreatment blood collection was obtained for some 24 patients, and tumor TCR-seq was available for some 24 patients.

As for this clone: Its antigen has not been determined. The record has no base qualities; no much larger clone is one base away.

Overall results and qualifications from the work: At 3 weeks after the start of treatment, tumor-associated TCR clones in peripheral blood had expanded more in patients with durable benefit (n ≈ 23, p = 0.022). Improved progression-free and overall survival was associated with having pretreatment peripheral blood TCR clonality below the median. Small sample size (n ≈ 30) and many exploratory analyses mean the results are intended to be hypothesis-generating.

Synthetic TCR analog templates were spiked into each PCR so that absolute template abundance could be estimated from read counts. TCRbeta CDR3 regions were amplified from genomic DNA with bias-controlled V and J gene primers using the immunoSEQ assay. Sequencing of rearranged TCRbeta segments was done at approximately 20X coverage. As for the original processing: Clustering was used to correct sequencing errors, and CDR3s were annotated against IMGT so that V, D and J genes could be assigned. Downstream analyses used only productive TCRbeta rearrangements and left out out-of-frame or stop-codon sequences. Clonality was calculated as one minus the Shannon entropy normalized by the log of the number of unique productive sequences. Clones differing between time points or between blood and tumor were identified by Fisher's exact test with Benjamini-Hochberg correction at adjusted p below 0.01. TCRdb took this table from immuneACCESS and kept in-frame rearrangements with V and J called. Such tables lack part of the clones; where checked against another copy, unresolved V genes explain under half of the gap, and the rest is unexplained. V and J calls and clone size are those listed in that table; D and trimming were worked out from the DNA. Recorded for this sample are about 45,000 clones; 85% to 90% of them occurred a single time. The biggest ten clones account for 13% to 15% of the sample.

Per the germline V gene (reference sequence), LNHDA is the CDR1 and SQIVND is the CDR2. V lost 2 bases and J lost 0 bases; the stretch between them is 11 bases long. Spanning cysteine to phenylalanine, the CDR3 consists of 16 amino acids. Only the CDR3 part of the read is kept: 48 bases, read in frame from the first base. The cohort included roughly 30 patients with locally advanced or metastatic urothelial carcinoma who were treated at Memorial Sloan Kettering on a trial protocol. Peripheral blood mononuclear cells were collected from each patient pretreatment and during treatment, giving between 1 and 8 total time points per patient. The Qiagen DNeasy Blood extraction kit was used to purify genomic DNA from total PBMCs and tumor samples. PBMCs were collected pretreatment and during treatment, and were isolated and stored as previously described.

Here the sequenced sample was PBMCs, taken around atezolizumab (anti-PD-L1) treatment. The sequence came from a woman in her sixties with urothelial cancer. The chain is assembled from TRBV19 and TRBJ1-3, with an unclear D gene assignment. The DNA sequence follows: TGTGCCAGTAGTATAAATCAGTCTCCCTCTGGAAACACCATATATTTT. This gives the protein CASSINQSPSGNTIYF.